This T cell receptor beta chain came from a study of tumor-infiltrating lymphocytes in primary liver carcinoma. Study summary: Between 4.2 and 10 cm across, the tumors were all of stage T1-T3 N0M0.

Findings and caveats of the study: The overlap of tumor-adjacent and tumor-blood pairs was smaller than that of tumor region pairs. The 250 largest clones made up significantly more of tumor than blood repertoires (p = 0.039).

The input was approximately 500 ng total RNA; TCR beta cDNA was made from it with a constant-region primer. What produced the TCR beta libraries was three nested multiplex PCR rounds using slightly modified ARM-PCR. With TRBV1-TRBV30 forward primers and a C-beta reverse primer, the first two PCR rounds were run for roughly 10 cycles each. TCRdb re-derived calls from the multiplex PCR reads in MiXCR, one entry per CDR3 protein. The sample has 150,000 to 200,000 distinct CDR3 sequences; 65% are singletons. This clonotype was observed a handful of times. The antigen is unknown. Germline V gene sequence: CDR1 MDHEN, CDR2 SYDVKM. The CDR3 extends over 10 amino acids. Trimming took off 5 bases at V and 7 bases at J, with 2 bases between the two ends. Unsorted whole blood yielded the blood RNA, and germline DNA was also extracted.

The chain couples TRBV28 to TRBJ2-2; D unresolved. The receptor was isolated from a woman aged 55-70 years with primary liver carcinoma and hepatitis B virus infection. The sequenced sample consisted of peripheral blood. The CDR3 DNA sequence: TGTGCCAGCAGTGACGGGGAGCTGTTTTTT. Protein: CASSDGELFF.